This TCR beta chain emerged from a study of early T cells in non-severe SARS-CoV-2 infection. Study-level information: Sequencing input comprised bulk RNA from unsorted whole blood; chain pairing was not available.

The V gene's germline CDR1 is DFQATT and CDR2 SNEGSKA (reference sequence). Trimming cost V 3 bases and J 7 bases, with 21 bases left between them. This CDR3 is 15 amino acids long. Findings and limits, study-wide: VDJdb matches were skewed toward anti-spike CD8 T cell responses.

By sample share, this clonotype is medium-sized. Its specificity is not known. Individual cDNA molecules were tagged with unique molecular identifiers, the study reported. Each CDR3 protein gets one entry after TCRdb re-called the 5' RACE reads with MiXCR. The sample yields some 52,000 distinct CDR3 sequences, around 8% seen once. The source material was whole blood. The chain recombines TRBV20-1 with TRBJ1-2; tentative D call: TRBD1 (6 bases). The TCR originated in an adult who was a healthcare worker with PCR-confirmed SARS-CoV-2 infection or an uninfected control (not recorded which). CDR3 nucleotides: TGCAGTGCTAGGGGGTTTGACAGGTGGGCGATTGGCTACACCTTC. Its protein is CSARGFDRWAIGYTF.